A few counts support the clone carrying this TCR beta chain. The antigen remains undetermined. Unique molecular identifiers, one per molecule, were present on every TCR cDNA molecule. TCRdb used MiXCR to reprocess the 5' RACE reads, holding one entry per CDR3 protein. This table holds approximately 92,000 distinct CDR3 sequences, approximately 12% found once. The data originate from a study of spatial heterogeneity in lung cancer. As for the study in general: The count of detected beta-chain sequences consistently exceeded that of alpha-chain sequences. The study, taken as a whole, reports: Relative to follow-up, resection was when ubiquitous expanded tumor TCRs appeared more in blood.

V was shortened by 0 bases and J by 4 bases, with 34 bases between the two germline ends. Per germline, CDR1 MGHRA and CDR2 YSYEKL. The CDR3 covers 22 residues. The time point denotes: sample taken at primary tumor resection. Whole RNA, isolated from tumor, nontumor lung or frozen PBMC, was sequenced without prior sorting. Sequencing used PBMCs, obtained at surgery. The sequence was collected from a male donor with early-stage non-small cell lung cancer. The chain joins TRBV4-1 to TRBJ2-7, with a weak D call TRBD1 (6 bases). The chain's CDR3 is CASSQDWGDYLVSPGGDYEQYF. DNA of the CDR3: TGCGCCAGCAGCCAAGATTGGGGAGATTATTTGGTATCGCCTGGGGGCGATTACGAGCAGTACTTC.